Listed here are 32 T cell receptor beta chains from one sample, sequenced in a study of T cell changes during pregnancy in multiple sclerosis. Produced via immunoSEQ multiplex PCR; TCRdb's table is partial and in-frame only. Here the sample spans some 26,000 clones, around 90% being singletons. Sequences were derived from CD4+ T cells from peripheral blood mononuclear cells, sampled in the first trimester of pregnancy. Source of these receptors: a female donor in good health, enrolled as a control in a pregnancy study.

In regard to this clone: At one boundary the junction diverges from the germline segment, which might be a read error. This same CDR3 is encoded by further DNA sequences in the sample. V usage is TRBV7-3 and J usage is TRBJ2-3, with 10 bases identical to TRBD2. The CDR3 consists of 15 residues. The germline V gene encodes CDR1 SGHTA and CDR2 FQGTGA. The CDR3 DNA is TGTGCCAGCAGTTTAAGCGGGGGGGCGACAGATACGCAGTATTTT. It encodes CASSLSGGATDTQYF. Filled out from reference TRBV7-3 and TRBJ2-3, the complete variable domain reads GAGVSQTPSNKVTEKGKYVELRCDPISGHTALYWYRQSLGQGPEFLIYFQGTGAADDSGLPNDRFFAVRPEGSVSTLKIQRTERGDSAVYLCASSLSGGATDTQYFGPGTRLTVL.

J is TRBJ2-5 and V is TRBV4-2; 7 bases fit TRBD2. Germline V gene data show CDR1 as LGHNA and CDR2 as YNFKEQ. This CDR3 comprises 17 residues. V gave up 1 base and J gave up 4 bases; unmatched junction bases: 12. CDR3 region: CASSQAGLGGGPETQYF. CDR3 nucleotides: TGTGCCAGCAGCCAAGCTGGGTTGGGGGGGGGTCCAGAGACCCAGTACTTC.

A single count supports this clone. V gene TRBV15 combines with J gene TRBJ2-1, with 8 bases matching TRBD2. With 0 bases clipped from V and 3 bases from J, the junction kept 4 bases outside the gene matches. The germline CDR1 and CDR2 sequences are LNHNV and YYDKDF (reference sequence). The CDR3 runs to 16 residues. This chain's CDR3 is CATSRDKRGNYNEQFF. The CDR3 DNA follows: TGTGCCACCAGCAGAGATAAGCGGGGGAACTACAATGAGCAGTTCTTC.

The chain recombines TRBV5-1 with TRBJ2-5; 12 positions agree with TRBD2. Germline V CDR1 and CDR2: SGHRS, YFSETQ. Germline trimming cut 4 bases from V and 4 bases from J; bases unmatched to any gene: 8. The CDR3 totals 16 residues. The CDR3 sequence: CASSLVLAGGGETQYF. The DNA for the CDR3 is TGCGCCAGCAGCCTTGTACTAGCGGGGGGAGGAGAGACCCAGTACTTC.

This chain connects TRBV4-3 to TRBJ2-7; TRBD2 agrees at 9 bases. With 0 bases clipped from V and 1 base from J, the junction kept 10 bases outside the gene matches. The CDR3 is 18 amino acids. Germline CDR1 reads LGHNA; CDR2 reads YSLEER. In DNA form, the CDR3 reads TGCGCCAGCAGCCAAGATCTGGGCGGAAGCGGGGGGTCCTACGAGCAGTACTTC. This encodes CASSQDLGGSGGSYEQYF.

The chain is built from TRBV7-3 and TRBJ2-7; unclear D gene. The CDR3 contains 15 residues. CDR1 is SGHTA, CDR2 FQGTGA, per germline. The V end was cut by 5 bases, the J end by 0 bases, with 14 bases between. CDR3 loop: CASSRGGDGSYEQYF. As DNA, the CDR3 is TGTGCCAGCAGCCGAGGCGGAGACGGCTCCTACGAGCAGTACTTC.

The chain uses TRBV27 and TRBJ2-1; 7 bases fit TRBD1. Trimming cost V 10 bases and J 0 bases; bases outside gene matches: 3. The CDR3 spans 13 residues. Looked up from germline, CDR1 is MNHEY and CDR2 is SMNVEV (reference sequence). The CDR3 region has the DNA TGTGCCACACGGGACAGCTCCTACAATGAGCAGTTCTTC. Protein sequence: CATRDSSYNEQFF.

The chain employs TRBV11-2 and TRBJ2-3, with D perhaps matching TRBD2 (6 bases). Trimming took 3 bases from V and 0 from J, leaving 10 bases between them. Germline values: CDR1 SGHAT, CDR2 FQNNGV. The CDR3 is 15 amino acids. The CDR3 protein is CASSLAGTSTDTQYF. In DNA form, the CDR3 reads TGTGCCAGCAGCTTGGCCGGGACTAGCACAGATACGCAGTATTTT.

This chain links TRBV2 with TRBJ1-2, with TRBD1 matching 8 bases. V lost 1 base, J lost 8 bases, and 18 bases stayed unmatched. The CDR3 is 18 amino acids. Germline V gene sequence: CDR1 SNHLY, CDR2 FYNNEI. The DNA of the CDR3 is TGTGCCAGCAGTGAAGTAGGTGGTTTAGGACAGGGACAAGGAGGCTACACCTTC. Its protein is CASSEVGGLGQGQGGYTF.

Here the CDR3 DNA reads TGTGCCAGCAGCTGGCAGAGCAATCAGCCCCAGCATTTT. It translates to CASSWQSNQPQHF. V and J are TRBV11-2 and TRBJ1-5, with D unclear. Trimming cost V 4 bases and J 1 base, with 5 bases left between them. Germline loops: CDR1 SGHAT, CDR2 FQNNGV. The CDR3 covers 13 residues.

This clone was picked up one time. This chain connects TRBV5-4 to TRBJ2-1; possibly TRBD2 for D (5 bases). The V gene lost 0 bases and the J gene lost 3 bases, with 16 bases spanning the gap. This CDR3 has 17 residues. Looked up from germline, CDR1 is SGHNT and CDR2 is YYREEE (reference sequence). The CDR3 loop reads CASSLVCTWELYNEQFF. In nucleotides, the CDR3 is TGTGCCAGCAGCTTGGTCTGTACGTGGGAGCTCTACAATGAGCAGTTCTTC.

The V call is TRBV28, the J call TRBJ1-2, with a weak D call TRBD1 (6 bases). The CDR3 has 14 residues. Trimming shortened V by 2 bases and J by 6 bases, and 13 bases separated the two germline ends. Germline lookup yields CDR1 MDHEN and CDR2 SYDVKM. The CDR3 DNA follows: TGTGCCAGCAGTTTAGTTGCAGGGGACCATGGCTACACCTTC. Translating it yields CASSLVAGDHGYTF.

This rearrangement joins TRBV25-1 to TRBJ1-6, with a weak D call TRBD1 (6 bases). Germline V lookup: CDR1 MGHDK, CDR2 SYGVNS. The CDR3 consists of 14 residues. Trimming took 8 bases from V and 8 from J, leaving 16 bases between them. As DNA, the CDR3 is TGTGCCAGCGGCGTTGGGGGGGCGCATTCACCCCTCCACTTT. Protein: CASGVGGAHSPLHF.

The CDR3 DNA sequence: TGCACCAGCAGCTCCGCTTCTAGCGGGAGGCCCCTCACAGATACGCAGTATTTT. It translates to CTSSSASSGRPLTDTQYF. V usage is TRBV1 and J usage is TRBJ2-3; TRBD2, the table's D call, was not compared with the DNA. TRBV1 is deemed a pseudogene. The CDR3 spans 18 residues.

The rearrangement joins TRBV30 to TRBJ2-1, with 10 bases fitting TRBD2. Unmatched junction bases numbered 23, after V lost 3 bases and J lost 6 bases. This CDR3 region has 20 residues. Germline V gene lookup returns CDR1 GTSNPN and CDR2 SVGIG (reference sequence). CDR3 sequence (DNA): TGTGCCTGGAGCTTTATCCGGACTAGCGGACTCACCCATCGTCCCAATGAGCAGTTCTTC. It codes for CAWSFIRTSGLTHRPNEQFF.

This chain uses TRBV18 with TRBJ1-1, with D possibly TRBD1 on 5 matching bases. CDR3 size: 18 residues. Germline CDR1 reads KGHSH; CDR2 reads LQKENI. Trimming pared 3 bases from V and 4 bases from J, leaving 24 bases between. The chain's CDR3 is CASSPGSPIAGSFTEAFF. The CDR3, as DNA: TGTGCCAGCTCACCCGGGAGCCCTATTGCAGGGTCTTTCACTGAAGCTTTCTTT.

This clone was counted once. The J gene is TRBJ2-1, the V gene TRBV7-9, with 15 nucleotides matching TRBD2. CDR3 size: 19 residues. Trimming removed 5 bases from V and 7 bases from J; junction bases left unmatched: 15. Germline V gene sequence: CDR1 SEHNR, CDR2 FQNEAQ (reference sequence). CDR3: CASSPGALPGLAGGNEQFF. CDR3 coding DNA: TGTGCCAGCAGCCCCGGGGCGCTCCCGGGACTAGCGGGAGGAAATGAGCAGTTCTTC.

V usage is TRBV2 and J usage is TRBJ1-1, with TRBD1 matching 8 bases. CDR3 size: 16 residues. Trimming cost V 6 bases and J 0 bases; bases outside gene matches: 9. Germline assignment: CDR1 SNHLY and CDR2 FYNNEI. The CDR3 here is CASRDLGTGLNTEAFF. As DNA, the CDR3 is TGTGCCAGCAGGGACCTCGGGACAGGCCTGAACACTGAAGCTTTCTTT.

The gene calls are TRBV5-1 and TRBJ2-5; a possible D gene is TRBD2 (6 bases). V shed 0 bases and J shed 2 bases, with 8 bases lying between them. Per germline, CDR1 SGHRS and CDR2 YFSETQ. The CDR3 consists of 14 residues. Here the CDR3 DNA reads TGCGCCAGCAGCTTGGAGGCGGGGCAAGAGACCCAGTACTTC. Its translation is CASSLEAGQETQYF.

The CDR3 is CASPSGVLDTQYF. As DNA, the CDR3 is TGTGCCTCCCCGTCGGGAGTTTTAGATACGCAGTATTTT. The genes are TRBV30 and TRBJ2-3; D may be TRBD2 (6 bases). Trimming removed 7 bases at V and 5 bases at J, with 16 bases between. CDR3 length: 13 residues. CDR1 and CDR2 (germline): GTSNPN, SVGIG (reference sequence).

The chain combines TRBV14 with TRBJ1-1, with 8 positions matching TRBD1. The CDR3 is 15 amino acids. V was clipped by 3 bases and J by 5 bases; unmatched bases: 8. The V gene's germline CDR1 is SGHDN and CDR2 FVKESK. CDR3 in DNA: TGTGCCAGCAGCCAGATAGCAGGGGGCGGGACTGAAGCTTTCTTT. The encoded protein is CASSQIAGGGTEAFF. Looking up the rest from reference TRBV14 and TRBJ1-1 gives the full variable domain: EAGVTQFPSHSVIEKGQTVTLRCDPISGHDNLYWYRRVMGKEIKFLLHFVKESKQDESGMPNNRFLAERTGGTYSTLKVQPAELEDSGVYFCASSQIAGGGTEAFFGQGTRLTVV.

This sequence joins TRBV6-5 and TRBJ1-6; D uncertain. The ends were cut back, 0 bases at V and 7 bases at J, with 7 bases in the middle. This CDR3 spans 14 amino acids. Germline loops: CDR1 MNHEY, CDR2 SVGAGI. CDR3 residues: CASSYSSSNSPLHF. For the CDR3, the DNA is TGTGCCAGCAGTTACTCGTCATCAAATTCACCCCTCCACTTT.

The J gene is TRBJ2-3, the V gene TRBV11-3; D is unclear. With 1 base removed from V and 3 bases from J, the gap between germline ends came to 11 bases. The CDR3 length is 15 residues. The V gene's germline CDR1 is SGHNT and CDR2 YENEEA. CDR3 in DNA: TGTGCCAGCAGCTTAGGCGGTCGGTGGACAGATACGCAGTATTTT. Residues: CASSLGGRWTDTQYF.

This chain joins TRBV10-1 and TRBJ2-7, with D possibly matching TRBD1 (5 bases). Trimming removed 2 bases at V and 2 bases at J, with 13 bases between. Germline V gives CDR1 WNHNN, CDR2 SYGVQD (reference sequence). The CDR3 is made up of 15 amino acids. The DNA of the CDR3 is TGCGCCAGCAGTGAGCGTGGGGCAACGACCTACGAGCAGTACTTC. The encoded protein is CASSERGATTYEQYF.

V gene TRBV27 combines with J gene TRBJ2-6; 8 positions match TRBD1. The germline gives CDR1 MNHEY, CDR2 SMNVEV (reference sequence). V shed 5 bases, J shed 1 base, and the junction held 10 bases outside the gene matches. This CDR3 spans 18 amino acids. The CDR3 sequence is CASSDRDRFKSGANVLTF. As DNA, the CDR3 is TGTGCCAGCAGTGACCGGGACAGGTTTAAATCTGGGGCCAACGTCCTGACTTTC.

CDR3 sequence (DNA): TGCGCCAGCCGCGAGTTGAAGGGGGTGCAGAGAGGGGCGGAGACCCAGTACTTC. This encodes CASRELKGVQRGAETQYF. V usage is TRBV5-1 and J usage is TRBJ2-5; tentatively, D is TRBD1 (6 bases). The CDR3 extends over 18 amino acids. V shed 7 bases and J shed 5 bases, with 30 bases lying between them. CDR1 and CDR2 (germline): SGHRS, YFSETQ.

This chain joins TRBV6-6 and TRBJ2-7; 9 positions agree with TRBD1. After removal of 4 bases from V and 2 bases from J, the junction contained 3 bases not matched to a gene. CDR1 and CDR2 (germline): MNHNY, SVGAGI (reference sequence). The CDR3 loop spans 14 amino acids. CDR3 in DNA: TGTGCCAGCAGTTCCGGGACAGGGACCTACGAGCAGTACTTC. Protein product: CASSSGTGTYEQYF.

This chain connects TRBV29-1 to TRBJ2-1; 8 bases line up with TRBD2. Germline V gene sequence: CDR1 SQVTM, CDR2 ANQGSEA. Trimming removed 2 bases from V and 7 bases from J; junction bases left unmatched: 7. This CDR3 is 14 amino acids long. CDR3 coding DNA: TGCAGCGTTGAACTGGCGGGAGGTGTTAATGAGCAGTTCTTC. This gives the protein CSVELAGGVNEQFF.

The gene calls are TRBV5-1 and TRBJ2-7; 8 positions match TRBD2. J lost 3 bases, V lost 6 bases, and 8 bases had no gene match. Germline assignment: CDR1 SGHRS and CDR2 YFSETQ. This CDR3 is built from 14 residues. Here the CDR3 DNA reads TGCGCCAGCACCCCGAGCGGGGGTAACTACGAGCAGTACTTC. Protein sequence: CASTPSGGNYEQYF.

This clone was recorded a few times. The V call is TRBV4-1, the J call TRBJ1-1, with 8 bases identical to TRBD1. Germline V lookup: CDR1 MGHRA, CDR2 YSYEKL. V lost 1 base to trimming and J lost 8 bases; unmatched junction nucleotides: 18. The CDR3 is 18 residues long. In nucleotides, the CDR3 is TGCGCCAGCAGCCAAGCAGGGCTGATAGGAACAGGGGGTGCAGAAGCTTTCTTT. Residues: CASSQAGLIGTGGAEAFF.

This chain joins TRBV7-3 and TRBJ2-3; 13 nucleotides line up with TRBD2. V lost 5 bases, J lost 4 bases, and 3 bases stayed unmatched. The CDR3 sequence is 15 residues long. CDR1 SGHTA and CDR2 FQGTGA come from the germline V gene. This chain's CDR3 is CASSPGLAGADTQYF. The CDR3 coding sequence is TGTGCCAGCAGCCCAGGACTAGCGGGAGCAGATACGCAGTATTTT.

The chain combines TRBV5-1 with TRBJ1-4; 8 nucleotides line up with TRBD1. V dropped 3 bases and J dropped 7; count of bases not matched to a gene: 11. The CDR3 is 16 amino acids. The germline CDR1 and CDR2 sequences are SGHRS and YFSETQ. CDR3 loop: CASSSGTGVEGEKLFF. The CDR3 DNA is TGCGCCAGCAGCTCCGGGACAGGAGTAGAGGGTGAAAAACTGTTTTTT.